This T cell receptor beta chain was found in a study of regulatory T cells in long-lasting Graves disease. Across the study: Graves' cases, newly diagnosed, had used antithyroid drugs under 3 months.

Germline V gene lookup returns CDR1 MNHEY and CDR2 SVGEGT. This CDR3 region has 14 residues. About this clonotype: A far larger clone is a single base away, which makes a read error likely.

HTBI primers from iRepertoire and Arm-PCR of CDR3 regions yielded the TCR beta libraries. TCRdb re-derived calls from the multiplex PCR reads in MiXCR, one entry per CDR3 protein. The profile covers around 450,000 distinct CDR3 sequences, with 15% appearing a single time and 16% taken by the ten largest. This sample's time point: newly diagnosed GD, antithyroid drugs for less than 3 months. The TCR library was prepared using RNA isolated from PBMCs. The data also belong to a second study, concerning T cells in Graves' hyperthyroidism and ophthalmopathy.

This chain uses TRBV6-2 or TRBV6-3 with TRBJ2-3; D is possibly TRBD1 (5 bases). The TCR sequence derives from a woman under 40 with Graves disease. Sample: peripheral blood mononuclear cells (PBMCs), taken at new diagnosis, from a patient treated with antithyroid drugs. In DNA form, the CDR3 reads TGTGCCAGCAGTTCACGACAGCATACAGATGCGCAGTATTTT. Translation: CASSSRQHTDAQYF.